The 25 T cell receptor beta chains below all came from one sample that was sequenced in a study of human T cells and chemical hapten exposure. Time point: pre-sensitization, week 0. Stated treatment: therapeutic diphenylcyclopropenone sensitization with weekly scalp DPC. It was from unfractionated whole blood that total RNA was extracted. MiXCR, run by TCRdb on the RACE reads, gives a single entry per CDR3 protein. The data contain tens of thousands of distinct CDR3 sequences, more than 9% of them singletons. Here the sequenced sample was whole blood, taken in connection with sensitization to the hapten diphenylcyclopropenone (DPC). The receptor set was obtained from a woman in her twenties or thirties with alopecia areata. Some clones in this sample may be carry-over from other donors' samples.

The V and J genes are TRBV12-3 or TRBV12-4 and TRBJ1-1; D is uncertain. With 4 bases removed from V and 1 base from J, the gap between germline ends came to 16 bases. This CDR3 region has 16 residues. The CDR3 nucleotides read TGTGCCAGCAGTTCTCAACGGACGGTTGGGAACACTGAAGCTTTCTTT. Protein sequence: CASSSQRTVGNTEAFF.

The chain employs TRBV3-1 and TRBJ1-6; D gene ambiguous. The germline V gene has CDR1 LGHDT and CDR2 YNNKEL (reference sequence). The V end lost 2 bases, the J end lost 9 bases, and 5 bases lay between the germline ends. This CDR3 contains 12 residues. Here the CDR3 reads CASSQQCSPLHF. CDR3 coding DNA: TGTGCCAGCAGCCAACAATGTTCACCCCTCCACTTT.

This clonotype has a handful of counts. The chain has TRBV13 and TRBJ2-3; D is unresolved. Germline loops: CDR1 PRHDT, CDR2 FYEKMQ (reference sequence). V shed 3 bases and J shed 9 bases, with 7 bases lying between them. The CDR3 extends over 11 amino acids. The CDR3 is CASSFGETQYF. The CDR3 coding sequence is TGTGCCAGCAGCTTTGGAGAGACGCAGTATTTT.

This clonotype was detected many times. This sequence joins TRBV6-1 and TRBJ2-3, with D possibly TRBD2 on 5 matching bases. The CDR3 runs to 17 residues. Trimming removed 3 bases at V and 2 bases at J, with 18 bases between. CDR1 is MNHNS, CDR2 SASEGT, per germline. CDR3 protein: CASSESSRRGYTDTQYF. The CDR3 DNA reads TGTGCCAGCAGTGAGTCATCGCGTCGGGGATACACAGATACGCAGTATTTT.

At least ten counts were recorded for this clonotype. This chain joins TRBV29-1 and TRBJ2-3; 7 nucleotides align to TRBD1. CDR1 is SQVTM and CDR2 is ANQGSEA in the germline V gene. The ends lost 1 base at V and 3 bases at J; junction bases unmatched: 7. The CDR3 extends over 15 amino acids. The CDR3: CSVEGQGIATDTQYF. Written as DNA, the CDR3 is TGCAGCGTTGAAGGACAGGGAATCGCGACAGATACGCAGTATTTT.

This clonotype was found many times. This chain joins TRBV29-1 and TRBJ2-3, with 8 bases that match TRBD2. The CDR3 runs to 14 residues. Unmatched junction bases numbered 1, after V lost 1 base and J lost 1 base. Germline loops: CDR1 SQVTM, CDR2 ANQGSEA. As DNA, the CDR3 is TGCAGCGTTGAAGGTAGCGGGGGCACAGATACGCAGTATTTT. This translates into CSVEGSGGTDTQYF.

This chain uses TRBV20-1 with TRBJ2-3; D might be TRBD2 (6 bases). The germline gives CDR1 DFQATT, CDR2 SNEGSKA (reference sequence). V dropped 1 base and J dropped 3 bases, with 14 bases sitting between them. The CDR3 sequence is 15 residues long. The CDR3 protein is CSARAPGLSTDTQYF. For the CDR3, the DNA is TGCAGTGCTAGAGCACCGGGACTGTCGACAGATACGCAGTATTTT.

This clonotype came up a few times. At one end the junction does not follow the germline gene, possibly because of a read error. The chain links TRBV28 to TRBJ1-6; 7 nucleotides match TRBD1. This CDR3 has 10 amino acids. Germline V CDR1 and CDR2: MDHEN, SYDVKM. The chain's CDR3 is CASREGQRDF. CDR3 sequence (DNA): TGTGCCAGCCGTGAGGGACAGAGAGACTTT. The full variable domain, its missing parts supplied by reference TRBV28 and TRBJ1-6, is DVKVTQSSRYLVKRTGEKVFLECVQDMDHENMFWYRQDPGLGLRLIYFSYDVKMKEKGDIPEGYSVSREKKERFSLILESASTNQTSMYLCASREGQRDFGNGTRLTVT.

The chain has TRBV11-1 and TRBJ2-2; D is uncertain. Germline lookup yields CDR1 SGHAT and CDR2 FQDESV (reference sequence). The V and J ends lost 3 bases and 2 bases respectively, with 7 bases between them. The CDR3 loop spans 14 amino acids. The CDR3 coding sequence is TGTGCCAGCAGCTTCAGCAGAAACACCGGGGAGCTGTTTTTT. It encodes CASSFSRNTGELFF.

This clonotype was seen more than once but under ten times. CDR3 DNA sequence: TGTGCCAGTACCCTGCGGGTCGAGAACACCGGGGAGCTGTTTTTT. This sequence encodes CASTLRVENTGELFF. The chain couples TRBV19 to TRBJ2-2, with D perhaps matching TRBD2 (5 bases). Germline loops: CDR1 LNHDA, CDR2 SQIVND (reference sequence). The CDR3 sequence is 15 residues long. Trimming stripped 7 bases from V and 1 base from J, with 13 bases between.

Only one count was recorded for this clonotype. The CDR3 loop reads CASSRRRTGAGDTQYF. DNA of the CDR3: TGTGCCAGCAGCCGCCGGCGGACAGGGGCTGGAGATACGCAGTATTTT. The chain links TRBV14 to TRBJ2-3; 9 bases are shared with TRBD1. The CDR3 is made up of 16 amino acids. The germline CDR1 and CDR2 sequences are SGHDN and FVKESK. V shed 4 bases, J shed 5 bases, and the junction held 10 bases outside the gene matches.

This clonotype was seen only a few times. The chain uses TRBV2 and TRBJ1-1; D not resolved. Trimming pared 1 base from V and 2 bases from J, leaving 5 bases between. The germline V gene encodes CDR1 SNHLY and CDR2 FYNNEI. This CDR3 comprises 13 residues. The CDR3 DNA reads TGTGCCAGCAGTGAAGGGATTAACACTGAAGCTTTCTTT. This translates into CASSEGINTEAFF.

The CDR3 region is CASSYVWAECYSPLHF. The CDR3 region has the DNA TGTGCCAGCAGTTATGTCTGGGCGGAATGTTACTCACCCCTCCACTTT. The J gene is TRBJ1-6, the V gene TRBV6-6; D call uncertain. This CDR3 region has 16 residues. Looked up from germline, CDR1 is MNHNY and CDR2 is SVGAGI (reference sequence). Trimming pared 3 bases from V and 10 bases from J, leaving 19 bases between.

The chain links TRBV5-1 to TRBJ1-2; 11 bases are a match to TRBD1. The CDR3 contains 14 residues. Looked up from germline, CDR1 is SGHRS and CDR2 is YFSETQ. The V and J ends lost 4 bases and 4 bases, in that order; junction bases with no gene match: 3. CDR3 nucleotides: TGCGCCAGCAGCGGGGGACAGGGGGTCTATGGCTACACCTTC. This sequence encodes CASSGGQGVYGYTF.

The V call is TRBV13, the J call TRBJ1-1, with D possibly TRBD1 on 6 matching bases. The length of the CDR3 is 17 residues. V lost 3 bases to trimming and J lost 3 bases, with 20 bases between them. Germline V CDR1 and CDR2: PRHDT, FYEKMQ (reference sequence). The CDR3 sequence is CASSFSRLLGAHTEAFF. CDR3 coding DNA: TGTGCCAGCAGCTTTTCACGCTTACTGGGGGCGCACACTGAAGCTTTCTTT. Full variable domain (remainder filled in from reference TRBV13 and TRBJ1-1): AAGVIQSPRHLIKEKRETATLKCYPIPRHDTVYWYQQGPGQDPQFLISFYEKMQSDKGSIPDRFSAQQFSDYHSELNMSSLELGDSALYFCASSFSRLLGAHTEAFFGQGTRLTVV.

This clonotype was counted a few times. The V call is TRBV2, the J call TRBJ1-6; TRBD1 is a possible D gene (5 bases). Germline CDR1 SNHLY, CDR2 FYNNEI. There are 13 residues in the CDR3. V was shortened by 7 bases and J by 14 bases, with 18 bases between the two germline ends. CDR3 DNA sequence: TGTGCCAGCAAGACTAGCCGGGACGAGGCCCTCCACTTT. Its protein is CASKTSRDEALHF.

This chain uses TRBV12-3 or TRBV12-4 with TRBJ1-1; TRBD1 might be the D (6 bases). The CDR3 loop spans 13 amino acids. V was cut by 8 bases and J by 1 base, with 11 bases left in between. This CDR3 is CASCPTGNTEAFF. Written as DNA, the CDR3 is TGTGCCAGCTGCCCGACAGGGAACACTGAAGCTTTCTTT.

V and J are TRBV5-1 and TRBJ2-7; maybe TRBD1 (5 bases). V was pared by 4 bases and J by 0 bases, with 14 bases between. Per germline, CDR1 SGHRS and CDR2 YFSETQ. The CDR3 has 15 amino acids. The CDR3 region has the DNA TGCGCCAGCAGCCCCGCCAGGGCGTGCTCCTACGAGCAGTACTTC. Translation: CASSPARACSYEQYF.

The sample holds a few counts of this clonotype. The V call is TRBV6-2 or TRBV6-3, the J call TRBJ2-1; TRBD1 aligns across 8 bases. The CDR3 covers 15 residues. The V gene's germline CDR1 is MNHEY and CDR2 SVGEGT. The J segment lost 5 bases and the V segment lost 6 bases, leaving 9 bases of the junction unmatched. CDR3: CASRTPGQANNEQFF. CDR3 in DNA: TGTGCCAGCAGAACCCCGGGACAGGCCAACAATGAGCAGTTCTTC.

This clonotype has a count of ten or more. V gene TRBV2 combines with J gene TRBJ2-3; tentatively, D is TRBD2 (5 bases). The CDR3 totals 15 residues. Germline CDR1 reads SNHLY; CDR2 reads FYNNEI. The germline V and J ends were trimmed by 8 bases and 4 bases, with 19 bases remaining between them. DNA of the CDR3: TGTGCCAGCCTAAGGCTTAGCGATAGCTCAGATACGCAGTATTTT. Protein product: CASLRLSDSSDTQYF.

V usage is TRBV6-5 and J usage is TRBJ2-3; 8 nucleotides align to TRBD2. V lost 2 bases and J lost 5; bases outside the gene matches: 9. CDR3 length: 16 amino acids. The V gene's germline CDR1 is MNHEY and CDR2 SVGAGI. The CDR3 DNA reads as TGTGCCAGCAGTTACGGGTCGGGGGGGCTGGGAGATACGCAGTATTTT. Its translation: CASSYGSGGLGDTQYF.

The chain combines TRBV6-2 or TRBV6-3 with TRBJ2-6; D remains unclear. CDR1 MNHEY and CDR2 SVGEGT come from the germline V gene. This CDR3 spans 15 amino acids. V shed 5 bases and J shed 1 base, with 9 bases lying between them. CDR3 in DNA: TGTGCCAGCAGTACCTACAGATCTGGGGCCAACGTCCTGACTTTC. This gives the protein CASSTYRSGANVLTF.

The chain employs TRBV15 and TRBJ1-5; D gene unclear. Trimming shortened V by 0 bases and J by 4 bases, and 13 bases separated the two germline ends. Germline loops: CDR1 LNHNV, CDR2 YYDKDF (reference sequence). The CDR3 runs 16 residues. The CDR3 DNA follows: TGTGCCACCAGCAGAGATCTGGTGGACCGGAATCAGCCCCAGCATTTT. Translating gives CATSRDLVDRNQPQHF.

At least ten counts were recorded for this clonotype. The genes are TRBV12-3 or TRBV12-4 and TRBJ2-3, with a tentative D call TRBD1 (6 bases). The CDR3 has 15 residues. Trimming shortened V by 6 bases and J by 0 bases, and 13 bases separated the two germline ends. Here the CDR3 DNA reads TGTGCCAGCAGCCCACAGGGACGGAGCACAGATACGCAGTATTTT. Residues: CASSPQGRSTDTQYF.

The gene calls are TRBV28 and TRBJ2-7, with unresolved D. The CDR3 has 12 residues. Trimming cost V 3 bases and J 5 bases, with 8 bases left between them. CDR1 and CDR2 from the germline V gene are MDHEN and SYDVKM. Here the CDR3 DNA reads TGTGCCAGCAGTTTCCGGTTGGACGAGCAGTACTTC. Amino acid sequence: CASSFRLDEQYF.